What follows is one TCR beta chain and its context. The cDNA for TCR beta came from 5'RACE template switching with UMIs. After re-calling the 5' RACE reads, TCRdb lists one entry per CDR3 protein, DNA absent. The sample's table shows roughly 350,000 distinct CDR3 sequences. The data belong to a study of T cells expressing NK-cell markers. Study context: In sorted CD3+CD56+NKG2C+, CD3+CD56+NKG2C- and CD3+CD56-NKG2C+ T cells, TCR beta repertoires were obtained.

The CDR3 runs to 14 residues. CDR1 and CDR2 from the germline V gene are LGHNA and YNFKEQ. The rearrangement links TRBV4-2 to TRBJ2-1; TCRdb gives TRBD2 as the D gene, but with no DNA this cannot be confirmed. What was sequenced was blood T cells: a sorted CD56 or NKG2C T cell subset, CD4+ or CD8+ T cells, or bulk PBMC T cells (not recorded which). The origin of this receptor is a man aged 18 to 69 in good health. CDR3 residues: CASSPRLDLNEQFF.